These 17 T cell receptor beta chains originate from one sample sequenced in a study of blood T cell repertoires in COVID-19. The method was immunoSEQ multiplex PCR; TCRdb's version includes in-frame clones alone and lacks a portion of them. The sample consists of 140,000 or so clones, almost 85% of them appearing once. The sequenced sample was peripheral blood. These receptors were obtained from a man aged 50 to 60 with acute or convalescent COVID-19.

The chain joins TRBV6-5 to TRBJ2-1, with 10 bases fitting TRBD1. The CDR3 sequence is 15 residues long. The germline gives CDR1 MNHEY, CDR2 SVGAGI. With V trimmed by 2 bases and J by 7 bases, 5 bases remained unmatched. DNA for the CDR3: TGTGCCAGCAGTTACCCTCCGGGACAGGGGAATGAGCAGTTCTTC. The encoded protein is CASSYPPGQGNEQFF.

The chain combines TRBV2 with TRBJ2-1; 7 positions match TRBD2. J was trimmed by 0 bases and V by 6 bases; bases with no gene match: 8. Germline V lookup: CDR1 SNHLY, CDR2 FYNNEI. CDR3 size: 16 residues. CDR3 sequence: CASSIMGGSSYNEQFF. CDR3 DNA sequence: TGTGCCAGCAGCATCATGGGCGGGAGCTCCTACAATGAGCAGTTCTTC.

The chain is built from TRBV14 and TRBJ1-2; D not certain. The CDR3 is 13 residues long. Trimming removed 5 bases from V and 8 bases from J, with 15 bases in between. Germline loops: CDR1 SGHDN, CDR2 FVKESK. CDR3 nucleotides: TGTGCCAGCAGCTATACACTTAGCGAGGGCTACACCTTC. Translation gives CASSYTLSEGYTF.

This sequence joins TRBV21-1 and TRBJ2-4; the table assigns TRBD1, which was not confirmed against the DNA. TRBV21-1 is listed as a pseudogene. The length of the CDR3 is 16 residues. This CDR3 is CASSNLWGQTKNIQYF. CDR3 coding DNA: TGTGCCAGCAGCAATTTATGGGGCCAGACCAAAAACATTCAGTACTTC.

The chain links TRBV19 to TRBJ1-4; TRBD1 matches 10 bases. CDR1 is LNHDA, CDR2 SQIVND, per germline (reference sequence). Trimming at V came to 3 bases and at J to 8 bases, leaving 12 bases not matched to a gene. The CDR3 loop spans 17 amino acids. The CDR3, as DNA: TGTGCCAGTAGTATGAAGGGACAGGGGTTCTATGGGGAAAAACTGTTTTTT. It is translated as CASSMKGQGFYGEKLFF.

The CDR3 coding sequence is TGTGCCAGTAGTCCTTCGACGGGGGGATACCAGCCCCAGCATTTT. Amino acids: CASSPSTGGYQPQHF. This chain uses TRBV19 with TRBJ1-5; D is perhaps TRBD1 (5 bases). With 5 bases removed from V and 7 bases from J, the gap between germline ends came to 18 bases. Germline V gene sequence: CDR1 LNHDA, CDR2 SQIVND (reference sequence). The CDR3 is made up of 15 amino acids.

The chain couples TRBV18 to TRBJ1-2; possibly TRBD1 for D (5 bases). The V end lost 0 bases, the J end lost 7 bases, and 15 bases lay between the germline ends. The CDR3 is 15 residues long. Germline V gives CDR1 KGHSH, CDR2 LQKENI. The DNA of the CDR3 is TGTGCCAGCTCACCACCACGGGGGAGTGAGGGTGGCTACACCTTC. Amino acid sequence: CASSPPRGSEGGYTF.

This chain links TRBV10-3 with TRBJ1-3; D remains ambiguous. The germline V gene has CDR1 ENHRY and CDR2 SYGVKD. The CDR3 totals 14 residues. Trimming removed 2 bases at V and 6 bases at J, with 11 bases between. Here the CDR3 DNA reads TGTGCCATCAGTGAGGAGCTGGAGGAAAACACCATATATTTT. Its translation is CAISEELEENTIYF.

The gene calls are TRBV20-1 and TRBJ1-1, with a tentative D call TRBD1 (5 bases). The CDR3 sequence is 14 residues long. The germline V and J ends were trimmed by 3 bases and 10 bases, with 21 bases remaining between them. Germline V CDR1 and CDR2: DFQATT, SNEGSKA (reference sequence). In DNA form, the CDR3 reads TGCAGTGCTAGTTGGGGGGGTCATAATGAAGGAGCTTTCTTT. Translated, it gives CSASWGGHNEGAFF.

The chain joins TRBV6-5 to TRBJ1-3; D possibly corresponds to TRBD1 (5 bases). The V end lost 8 bases, the J end lost 0 bases, and 11 bases lay between the germline ends. The CDR3 is made up of 14 amino acids. Germline CDR1 and CDR2: MNHEY and SVGAGI. The CDR3 nucleotides read TGTGCCAGCGAGACAGATTCCTCTGGAAACACCATATATTTT. Protein: CASETDSSGNTIYF.

This chain uses TRBV5-4 with TRBJ1-2; 9 bases are shared with TRBD1. Trimming at V came to 3 bases and at J to 4 bases, leaving 10 bases not matched to a gene. From germline, CDR1 is SGHNT and CDR2 YYREEE (reference sequence). The CDR3 has 16 residues. The CDR3 DNA follows: TGTGCCAGCAGCTCATCCGGGACAGGGATATTCTATGGCTACACCTTC. Translation gives CASSSSGTGIFYGYTF.

The chain is built from TRBV28 and TRBJ2-7; D is unclear. With 4 bases removed from V and 3 bases from J, the gap between germline ends came to 4 bases. The CDR3 runs 11 residues. CDR1 and CDR2 from the germline V gene are MDHEN and SYDVKM. CDR3 sequence reads: CASSSFYEQYF. In nucleotides, the CDR3 is TGTGCCAGCAGTTCATTCTACGAGCAGTACTTC.

This chain joins TRBV6-1 and TRBJ2-1, with 8 nucleotides matching TRBD2. J was trimmed by 2 bases and V by 1 base; bases with no gene match: 1. The V gene's germline CDR1 is MNHNS and CDR2 SASEGT. The CDR3 contains 15 residues. The CDR3 sequence is CASSEVGGAYNEQFF. CDR3 sequence (DNA): TGTGCCAGCAGTGAAGTCGGGGGGGCCTACAATGAGCAGTTCTTC.

The rearrangement uses TRBV9 and TRBJ2-1; 11 bases line up with TRBD2. This CDR3 is built from 15 residues. V shed 1 base, J shed 5 bases, and the junction held 2 bases outside the gene matches. Germline CDR1 reads SGDLS; CDR2 reads YYNGEE. CDR3 loop: CASSVISGGDNEQFF. The CDR3 nucleotides are TGTGCCAGCAGCGTAATTAGCGGGGGGGACAATGAGCAGTTCTTC.

The chain carries TRBV18 and TRBJ1-6; D is undetermined. V was trimmed by 1 base and J by 9 bases, leaving 10 bases between them. This CDR3 comprises 14 residues. The germline gives CDR1 KGHSH, CDR2 LQKENI. CDR3: CASSPQGGGSPLHF. CDR3 DNA sequence: TGTGCCAGCTCACCACAGGGAGGAGGTTCACCCCTCCACTTT.

Concerning this clone itself: One junction end does not reproduce the germline sequence, and a read error may be involved. The chain is built from TRBV3-1 (or the pseudogene TRBV3-2) and TRBJ1-3; D ambiguous. Germline CDR1 reads LGHDT; CDR2 reads YNNKEL (reference sequence). This CDR3 has 15 residues. CDR3 DNA: TGTGCCAGCAGCTTATTCAGAGGCCCGGGAAGCACCATATATTTT. Translated, it gives CASSLFRGPGSTIYF.

V is TRBV7-8 and J is TRBJ1-1; perhaps TRBD1 as D (5 bases). There are 15 residues in the CDR3. V dropped 3 bases and J dropped 6 bases, with 17 bases sitting between them. In germline, CDR1 is SGHVS, CDR2 FQNEAQ. CDR3 protein: CASSLVGLFPAEAFF. In nucleotides, the CDR3 is TGTGCCAGCAGCTTGGTGGGACTATTCCCCGCTGAAGCTTTCTTT.